This passage covers 24 T cell receptor beta chains from one sample sequenced in a study of blood T cell repertoires in COVID-19. Profiling relied on immunoSEQ multiplex PCR, and the TCRdb table lists in-frame clones only, not all of them. The sample records about 350,000 clones, about nine tenths being singletons. Sequenced input: peripheral blood. The receptors derive from a man aged 25 to 40 with COVID-19, enrolled during active disease.

This CDR3 reads CASSSGQADTQYF. Here the CDR3 DNA reads TGTGCCAGCAGTTCAGGGCAGGCAGATACGCAGTATTTT. The chain joins TRBV28 to TRBJ2-3; D is perhaps TRBD1 (5 bases). Germline V lookup: CDR1 MDHEN, CDR2 SYDVKM. With 4 bases removed from V and 4 bases from J, the gap between germline ends came to 9 bases. The CDR3 length is 13 residues.

This sequence joins TRBV18 and TRBJ2-7, with a weak D call TRBD1 (6 bases). This CDR3 spans 13 amino acids. In germline, CDR1 is KGHSH, CDR2 LQKENI. V lost 5 bases, J lost 4 bases, and 12 bases lay in between. CDR3 in amino acids: CASSTTDSYEQYF. The CDR3 nucleotides are TGTGCCAGCTCAACTACGGACAGTTACGAGCAGTACTTC.

As DNA, the CDR3 is TGTGCCAGCAGTCTAACCCGACAGCAGCCCCAGCATTTT. Protein product: CASSLTRQQPQHF. V gene TRBV6-2 or TRBV6-3 combines with J gene TRBJ1-5; D might be TRBD1 (5 bases). This CDR3 comprises 13 residues. V was trimmed by 5 bases and J by 7 bases, leaving 12 bases between them. The V gene's germline CDR1 is MNHEY and CDR2 SVGEGT.

The gene calls are TRBV7-6 and TRBJ2-3; no firm D call. This CDR3 is 18 amino acids long. Germline CDR1 is SGHVS and CDR2 is FNYEAQ. Trimming took 1 base from V and 1 from J, leaving 18 bases between them. Here the CDR3 reads CASSLEPISIIGTDTQYF. Written as DNA, the CDR3 is TGTGCCAGCAGCTTAGAGCCGATAAGCATCATAGGCACAGATACGCAGTATTTT.

The chain joins TRBV6-1 to TRBJ2-1; D may be TRBD1 (7 bases). V was cut by 2 bases and J by 7 bases, with 12 bases left in between. Germline V gene sequence: CDR1 MNHNS, CDR2 SASEGT. The CDR3 sequence is 14 residues long. CDR3: CASSEWSGGNEQFF. The CDR3, as DNA: TGTGCCAGCAGTGAATGGTCAGGGGGGAATGAGCAGTTCTTC.

V usage is TRBV28 and J usage is TRBJ2-7; 13 bases agree with TRBD2. Germline values: CDR1 MDHEN, CDR2 SYDVKM. V gave up 3 bases and J gave up 2 bases; unmatched junction bases: 1. The CDR3 totals 15 residues. The DNA of the CDR3 is TGTGCCAGCAGTTTGGGACTAGCGGGACCCTACGAGCAGTACTTC. Its translation is CASSLGLAGPYEQYF.

This sequence joins TRBV27 and TRBJ2-7; 9 bases fit TRBD1. The length of the CDR3 is 16 residues. Germline CDR1 and CDR2: MNHEY and SMNVEV (reference sequence). The trim removed 2 bases at V and 5 bases at J, leaving 10 bases unmatched. The CDR3 region has the DNA TGTGCCAGCAGTTTAATCCCTCGACAGGGGGTCCACGAGCAGTACTTC. Translating it yields CASSLIPRQGVHEQYF.

Note on this clone: Different DNA sequences within this sample yield the same CDR3. The V call is TRBV10-3, the J call TRBJ1-1; 10 bases are shared with TRBD1. J lost 1 base, V lost 7 bases, and 3 bases had no gene match. The length of the CDR3 is 14 residues. The germline CDR1 and CDR2 sequences are ENHRY and SYGVKD. CDR3 coding DNA: TGTGCCATCAAGCGGGACAGGGGGAACACTGAAGCTTTCTTT. Translation: CAIKRDRGNTEAFF.

The chain recombines TRBV4-2 with TRBJ2-3; TRBD2 agrees at 9 bases. CDR1 is LGHNA, CDR2 YNFKEQ, per germline. The junction had 8 bases not matched to a gene; V was cut back by 0 bases and J by 1 base. CDR3 length: 18 amino acids. The DNA for the CDR3 is TGTGCCAGCAGCCAAGATTGGTTAGTAGCGGGGGGCACAGATACGCAGTATTTT. Amino acids: CASSQDWLVAGGTDTQYF.

The genes are TRBV6-2 or TRBV6-3 and TRBJ2-1; TRBD2 aligns across 8 bases. V gave up 2 bases and J gave up 10 bases; unmatched junction bases: 13. The CDR3 extends over 16 amino acids. Germline V gene lookup returns CDR1 MNHEY and CDR2 SVGEGT. CDR3 coding DNA: TGTGCCAGCAGTTACCGGGCGGGGGGCGCACCGGGGGAGCAGTTCTTC. It specifies CASSYRAGGAPGEQFF.

The DNA for the CDR3 is TGTGCCAGCAGTGAATCAGGGCAAGGCACCGGGGAGCTGTTTTTT. Residues: CASSESGQGTGELFF. V gene TRBV25-1 combines with J gene TRBJ2-2; D is perhaps TRBD1 (5 bases). CDR1 and CDR2 from the germline V gene are MGHDK and SYGVNS. V was shortened by 1 base and J by 4 bases, with 10 bases between the two germline ends. The CDR3 runs to 15 residues.

V gene TRBV6-1 combines with J gene TRBJ2-7, with 12 bases lining up with TRBD2. This CDR3 region has 15 residues. CDR1 MNHNS and CDR2 SASEGT come from the germline V gene. Trimming took 7 bases from V and 4 from J; bases not matched to a gene: 8. The CDR3 bases are TGTGCCAGCAACATGGGACTAGCGGGTTTATACGAGCAGTACTTC. It encodes CASNMGLAGLYEQYF.

This chain uses TRBV4-3 with TRBJ1-1; D uncertain. The CDR3 runs 14 residues. Trimming stripped 5 bases from V and 5 bases from J, with 15 bases between. The germline CDR1 and CDR2 sequences are LGHNA and YSLEER. CDR3 nucleotide sequence: TGCGCCAGCAGCTTAACCCCGTGGGAGACTGAAGCTTTCTTT. As protein: CASSLTPWETEAFF.

Only one count was recorded for this clone. The chain has TRBV5-8 and TRBJ1-6, with D uncertain. V lost 1 base and J 7 bases, leaving 15 bases between the germline ends. The CDR3 is 16 residues long. Germline values: CDR1 SGHTS, CDR2 YDEGEE. For the CDR3, the DNA is TGTGCCAGCAGCTTGTTCTGGGGAGGGTTGAATTCACCCCTCCACTTT. Its protein is CASSLFWGGLNSPLHF.

This sequence joins TRBV2 and TRBJ2-7; D possibly corresponds to TRBD1 (6 bases). Germline CDR1 is SNHLY and CDR2 is FYNNEI. V gave up 4 bases and J gave up 7 bases, with 14 bases separating them. The CDR3 sequence is 13 residues long. CDR3 DNA sequence: TGTGCCAGCAGTGGGACAGCGTCGGGAGAGCAGTACTTC. Translating it yields CASSGTASGEQYF.

This sequence joins TRBV6-5 and TRBJ2-7; no clear D gene. Germline lookup yields CDR1 MNHEY and CDR2 SVGAGI. V dropped 4 bases and J dropped 13 bases, with 14 bases sitting between them. The CDR3 spans 11 residues. CDR3 bases: TGTGCCAGCAGTTTCCGACAAGAGCTATACTTC. Residues: CASSFRQELYF.

This chain joins TRBV6-5 and TRBJ2-5, with 7 bases matching TRBD1. Germline trimming cut 3 bases from V and 5 bases from J; bases unmatched to any gene: 9. This CDR3 comprises 15 residues. In germline, CDR1 is MNHEY, CDR2 SVGAGI. This CDR3 is CASSYSTGMGETQYF. CDR3 bases: TGTGCCAGCAGTTATTCGACAGGGATGGGGGAGACCCAGTACTTC.

V usage is TRBV6-5 and J usage is TRBJ2-4; D gene uncertain. The ends were cut back, 2 bases at V and 0 bases at J, with 8 bases in the middle. CDR1 and CDR2 (germline): MNHEY, SVGAGI. The CDR3 extends over 15 amino acids. CDR3 sequence reads: CASSYLSVAKNIQYF. The CDR3 DNA reads as TGTGCCAGCAGTTACCTTTCGGTAGCCAAAAACATTCAGTACTTC.

V is TRBV4-3 and J is TRBJ1-2, with D uncertain. Germline V gives CDR1 LGHNA, CDR2 YSLEER. Trimming removed 1 base at V and 2 bases at J, with 11 bases between. CDR3 length: 15 residues. The CDR3 reads CASSQVGRSNYGYTF. As DNA, the CDR3 is TGCGCCAGCAGCCAAGTGGGCAGGTCCAACTATGGCTACACCTTC.

The genes are TRBV24-1 and TRBJ2-1, with TRBD1 as a possible D gene (6 bases). Germline V CDR1 and CDR2: KGHDR, SFDVKD. CDR3 length: 13 residues. V lost 7 bases, J lost 8 bases, and 14 bases lay in between. The CDR3 DNA reads as TGTGCCACCAGCACAGGACAGTCCGATGAGCAGTTCTTC. Protein product: CATSTGQSDEQFF.

The chain has TRBV27 and TRBJ2-7; 8 bases map to TRBD2. The V gene's germline CDR1 is MNHEY and CDR2 SMNVEV (reference sequence). The V segment lost 5 bases and the J segment 0 bases; nucleotides outside the gene matches: 9. There are 16 residues in the CDR3. As DNA, the CDR3 is TGTGCCAGCAGTCACCTAGCGGGCCGAAGCTCCTACGAGCAGTACTTC. Amino acid sequence: CASSHLAGRSSYEQYF.

The rearrangement links TRBV18 to TRBJ2-5; 10 nucleotides align to TRBD2. CDR1 and CDR2 from the germline V gene are KGHSH and LQKENI. With V trimmed by 2 bases and J by 2 bases, 2 bases remained unmatched. CDR3 length: 15 residues. This chain's CDR3 is CASSPRTSGQETQYF. The CDR3 bases are TGTGCCAGCTCACCAAGGACTAGCGGACAAGAGACCCAGTACTTC.

The chain recombines TRBV7-2 with TRBJ2-3; the D gene is possibly TRBD2 (6 bases). Looked up from germline, CDR1 is SGHTA and CDR2 is FQGNSA. Trimming removed 6 bases at V and 4 bases at J, with 14 bases between. This CDR3 is 14 amino acids long. CDR3 bases: TGTGCCAGCAGTGGCGGGATCGGGGCAGATACGCAGTATTTT. It encodes CASSGGIGADTQYF.

The chain joins TRBV27 to TRBJ2-1; 10 positions agree with TRBD2. The CDR3 is made up of 19 amino acids. The V gene end was trimmed by 2 bases and the J gene end by 4 bases; junction bases not matched to a gene: 14. Germline lookup yields CDR1 MNHEY and CDR2 SMNVEV (reference sequence). In nucleotides, the CDR3 is TGTGCCAGCAGTTTACGGTCGGCTAGCGGGGGATCTCTTTACAATGAGCAGTTCTTC. It specifies CASSLRSASGGSLYNEQFF.